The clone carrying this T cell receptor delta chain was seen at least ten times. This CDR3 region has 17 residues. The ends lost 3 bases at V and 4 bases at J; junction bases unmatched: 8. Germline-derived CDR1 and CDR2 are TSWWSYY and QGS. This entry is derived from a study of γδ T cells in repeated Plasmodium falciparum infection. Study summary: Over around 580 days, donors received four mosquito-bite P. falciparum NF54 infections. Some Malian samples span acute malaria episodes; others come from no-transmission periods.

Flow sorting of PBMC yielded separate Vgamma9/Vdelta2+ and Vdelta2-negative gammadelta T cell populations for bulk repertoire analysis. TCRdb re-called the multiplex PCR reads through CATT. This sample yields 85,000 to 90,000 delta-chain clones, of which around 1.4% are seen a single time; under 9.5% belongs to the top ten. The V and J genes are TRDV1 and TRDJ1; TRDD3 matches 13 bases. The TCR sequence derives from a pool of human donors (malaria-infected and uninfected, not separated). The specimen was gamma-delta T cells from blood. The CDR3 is CALGEQYWGIRVDKLIF. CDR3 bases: TGTGCTCTTGGGGAGCAGTACTGGGGGATACGGGTCGATAAACTCATCTTT.